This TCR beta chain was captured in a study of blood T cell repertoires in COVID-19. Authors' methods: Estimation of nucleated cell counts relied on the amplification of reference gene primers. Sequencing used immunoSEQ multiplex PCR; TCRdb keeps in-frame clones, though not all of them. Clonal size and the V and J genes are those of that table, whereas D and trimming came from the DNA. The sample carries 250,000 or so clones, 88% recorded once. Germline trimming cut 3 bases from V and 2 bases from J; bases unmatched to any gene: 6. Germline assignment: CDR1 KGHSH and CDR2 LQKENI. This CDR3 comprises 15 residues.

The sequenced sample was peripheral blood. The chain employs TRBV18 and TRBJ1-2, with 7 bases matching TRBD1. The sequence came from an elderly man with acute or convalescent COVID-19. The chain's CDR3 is CASSPQGGRNYGYTF. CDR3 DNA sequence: TGTGCCAGCTCACCCCAGGGGGGTAGGAACTATGGCTACACCTTC.